This is a list of T cell receptor beta chains from one sample in a study of cytomegalovirus exposure and HLA in healthy donors. This table comes from immunoSEQ multiplex PCR, and its TCRdb copy is limited to in-frame clones, with some not included. The sample comprises under 250,000 clones, 70% to 90% of which are singletons, and 0.2% to 0.25% rests with the top ten. The specimen sequenced was PBMCs. These receptors were taken from a girl aged 2-9 years in good health and CMV-seronegative. The CDR3 runs from the conserved cysteine through the conserved F or W. A D gene is named only where the DNA matches it firmly. Clone size is given for some rows only: seen once, a few or many times, or a class if the clone is expanded.

V gene	clone size	J gene	D gene	CDR3 DNA	CDR3 protein
TRBV27	.	TRBJ2-7	.	TGTGCCAGCAGTTTCTTCCGGAGCTCCTACGAGCAGTACTTC	CASSFFRSSYEQYF
TRBV7-9	.	TRBJ2-3	.	TGTGCCAGCAGCTTTCCTTCGGGTACGCAGTATTTT	CASSFPSGTQYF
TRBV2	.	TRBJ2-1	TRBD2	TGTGCCAGCAGTGATGCGGGGGGGGACAATGAGCAGTTCTTC	CASSDAGGDNEQFF
TRBV10-3	.	TRBJ2-1	TRBD1	TGTGCCATCAGAGAGACAGGGGGCTACAATGAGCAGTTCTTC	CAIRETGGYNEQFF
TRBV9	.	TRBJ1-2	TRBD1	TGTGCCAGCAGCCCCTCACCAGGACAGGGATATGGCTACACCTTC	CASSPSPGQGYGYTF
TRBV6-6	.	TRBJ2-4	.	TGTGCCAGCAGTGCCGGGATCAACATTCAGTACTTC	CASSAGINIQYF
TRBV5-1	.	TRBJ1-6	TRBD1	TGCGCCAGCAGCTGGAGGACAGGTCCTTATAATTCACCCCTCCACTTT	CASSWRTGPYNSPLHF
TRBV7-3	.	TRBJ2-7	TRBD2	TGTGCCAGCAGCTTATACGGGGCGGGGGGGAGCTACGAGCAGTACTTC	CASSLYGAGGSYEQYF
TRBV30	.	TRBJ2-7	TRBD1	TGTGCCTCTTCCGGGACAGAGTACGGGGAGCAGTACTTC	CASSGTEYGEQYF
TRBV7-3	few	TRBJ2-7	.	TGTGCCAGCAGCTTAACGTACGGGTCCTACGAGCAGTACTTC	CASSLTYGSYEQYF
TRBV5-1	.	TRBJ1-1	.	TGCGCCAGCAGCGAGCCGGGACAAGACCTATTTTACACTGAAGCTTTCTTT	CASSEPGQDLFYTEAFF
TRBV6-1	.	TRBJ1-2	.	TGTGCCAGCAGTGCCTTAACAGAGCTCTATGGCTACACCTTC	CASSALTELYGYTF
TRBV12-5	.	TRBJ1-2	TRBD1	TGTGCTAGCAGGGGGAGAGGCTACACCTTC	CASRGRGYTF
TRBV7-9	.	TRBJ1-6	.	TGTGCCAGCAGCTTAGGGGGCAGGATAAGGACACCCCTCCACTTT	CASSLGGRIRTPLHF
TRBV7-6	.	TRBJ1-1	.	TGTGCCAGCAGCTTAGCGCACTATACTGCGAGCGCTGAAGCTTTCTTT	CASSLAHYTASAEAFF
TRBV5-6	.	TRBJ1-5	TRBD1	TGTGCCAGCAGCCCGGGACAGAATCAGCCCCAGCATTTT	CASSPGQNQPQHF
TRBV5-6	.	TRBJ2-7	.	TGTGCCAGCAGCCCAAATCGGTTAACTTTCTCCTACGAGCAGTACTTC	CASSPNRLTFSYEQYF
TRBV5-4	.	TRBJ1-1	.	TGTGCCAGCAGCTTGCTTGGGACACTGAACACTGAAGCTTTCTTT	CASSLLGTLNTEAFF
TRBV19	.	TRBJ2-1	TRBD2	TGTGCCAGTAGCACAATGGGACAGTCGGGCGGGAGGGGGATGGATGAGCAGTTCTTC	CASSTMGQSGGRGMDEQFF
TRBV5-1	.	TRBJ2-1	.	TGCGCCAGCAGCCTAGCTTTGGGATACGAAATCTACAATGAGCAGTTCTTC	CASSLALGYEIYNEQFF
TRBV2	.	TRBJ1-4	TRBD1	TGTGCCAGCAGTGGACAGGGAAGTGGTGAAAAACTGTTTTTT	CASSGQGSGEKLFF
TRBV4-1	.	TRBJ2-6	.	TGCGCCAGCAGCCAAGCCGGGGGGCGATCCGGGGCCAACGTCCTGACTTTC	CASSQAGGRSGANVLTF
TRBV6-5	.	TRBJ1-2	.	TGTGCCAGCAGCCTGACGACAGGTTATGGCTACACCTTC	CASSLTTGYGYTF
TRBV9	.	TRBJ2-1	TRBD1	TGTGCCAGCAGCGTCCTTGGGGACAGGGACAATGAGCAGTTCTTC	CASSVLGDRDNEQFF
TRBV6-4	once	TRBJ2-3	TRBD1	TGTGCCAGCAGTCCCCGGGACAGGGGCCGCACAGATACGCAGTATTTT	CASSPRDRGRTDTQYF
TRBV7-9	.	TRBJ2-7	TRBD1	TGTTCCAGCAGCGACCCACAGGGGGAAGAGACGAGGGAGCAGTACTTC	CSSSDPQGEETREQYF
TRBV29-1	.	TRBJ2-7	.	TGCAGCGTCTCCTCGACTAGTTCCGGCGAGCAGTACTTC	CSVSSTSSGEQYF
TRBV4-1	.	TRBJ2-3	TRBD2	TGCGCCAGCAGCGTCCAGTTCCTAGCGGGAGCTACTATGTGGGGGACAGATACGCAGTATTTT	CASSVQFLAGATMWGTDTQYF
TRBV5-1	.	TRBJ2-7	TRBD2	TGCGCCAGCAGCCCAGGACTAGCGGGAGTAAAAGAGCAGTACTTC	CASSPGLAGVKEQYF
TRBV7-9	.	TRBJ1-6	.	TGTGCCAGCAGTTTCCGCCCTGGAGAAAGCTCCTATAATTCACCCCTCCACTTT	CASSFRPGESSYNSPLHF
TRBV6-6	.	TRBJ1-5	.	TGTGCCAGCAGTTACCCTCGGGACGGGGGACAGCCCCAGCATTTT	CASSYPRDGGQPQHF
TRBV7-9	.	TRBJ2-1	TRBD2	TGTGCCAGCAGCCTACTCGGGACTACCCAGAATGAGCAGTTCTTC	CASSLLGTTQNEQFF
TRBV5-6	.	TRBJ2-3	.	TGTGCCAGCAGTTTAGGGGTCCCCACAGATACGCAGTATTTT	CASSLGVPTDTQYF
TRBV2	.	TRBJ2-1	.	TGTGCCAGCAGTGAAGCGGGGGGGCGCGGGGAGTTCTTC	CASSEAGGRGEFF
TRBV29-1	.	TRBJ1-2	TRBD1	TGCAGCGTTGGGGTCCGGGGACAGAACTTTTATGGCTACACCTTC	CSVGVRGQNFYGYTF
TRBV9	.	TRBJ2-1	TRBD2	TGTGCCAGCAGCGTTCGGGGGGGGAAGAACAATGAGCAGTTCTTC	CASSVRGGKNNEQFF
TRBV10-2	.	TRBJ1-5	.	TGCGCCAGCAGTGAGGCGGGAATAGGACAGCCCCAGCATTTT	CASSEAGIGQPQHF
TRBV27	few	TRBJ1-2	TRBD1	TGTGCCAGCAGTTTATCGAAAACCGGGACAGGGTTTGGCTACACCTTC	CASSLSKTGTGFGYTF
TRBV10-3	.	TRBJ2-7	TRBD2	TGTGCCATCAGTGAGTCGTGGCGGGGGGGCAAATCCTACGAGCAGTACTTC	CAISESWRGGKSYEQYF
TRBV5-1	.	TRBJ2-7	.	TGCGCCAGCAGCTTGGCACCAGGCAGGTCCTACGAGCAGTACTTC	CASSLAPGRSYEQYF
TRBV5-1	.	TRBJ1-1	.	TGCGCCAGCAGCCTAGGACTCCCCACTGAAGCTTTCTTT	CASSLGLPTEAFF
TRBV27	.	TRBJ2-6	.	TGTGCCAGCAGTCCCCTTGGGGCCAACGTCCTGACTTTC	CASSPLGANVLTF
TRBV6-5	.	TRBJ2-7	TRBD2	TGTGCCAGCAGGGCGGCTAGCGGGCAACTCTACGAGCAGTACTTC	CASRAASGQLYEQYF
TRBV19	.	TRBJ1-1	TRBD1	TGTGCCAGTAGAAATAGGACAGGGTCCTTTATGAACACTGAAGCTTTCTTT	CASRNRTGSFMNTEAFF
TRBV19	once	TRBJ1-2	.	TGTGCCAGTAGTCCCTCGGGGATTAAGTATGGCTACACCTTC	CASSPSGIKYGYTF
TRBV7-2	.	TRBJ1-1	.	TGTGCCAGCACAACGCGACAGAACACTGAAGCTTTCTTT	CASTTRQNTEAFF
TRBV6-1	.	TRBJ2-1	TRBD2	TGTGCCAGCAGTGAACTAGCGGGGGTGGGCAATGAGCAGTTCTTC	CASSELAGVGNEQFF
TRBV7-6	.	TRBJ1-1	.	TGTGCCAGCAGCTTAGCTGGGAGGTTCAGTGAAGCTTTCTTT	CASSLAGRFSEAFF
TRBV5-6	.	TRBJ2-7	TRBD1	TGTGCCAGCAGCTTGGTCCAGGGGGCTAGGTACGAGCAGTACTTC	CASSLVQGARYEQYF
TRBV30	once	TRBJ1-1	.	TGTGCCTGGAGTGTACTGCGACAGACCATGAACACTGAAGCTTTCTTT	CAWSVLRQTMNTEAFF
TRBV27	.	TRBJ2-5	TRBD1	TGTGCCAGCAGTTTATGGGGGACAGTGATGGAGACCCAGTACTTC	CASSLWGTVMETQYF
TRBV18	.	TRBJ1-6	.	TGTGCCAGCTCATGGACGGGGAGCCTTGGGAGCTCCTATAATTCACCCCTCCACTTT	CASSWTGSLGSSYNSPLHF